The 22 T cell receptor beta chains presented below share a single source sample, sequenced in a study of blood T cells in healthy people across ages. A J-beta primer mix and a sample-barcoded 5' primer were used in a second PCR of about 7 to 12 cycles. TCRdb reprocessed the 5' RACE reads with MiXCR, giving one entry per CDR3 protein. Altogether about 1.5 million distinct CDR3 sequences are present, approximately 43% being singletons, with the ten largest covering around 4%. Sequencing was performed on blood. These receptors were obtained from a woman under 30 in good health.

This clonotype was seen more than once but under ten times. The genes are TRBV10-3 and TRBJ2-3; D is possibly TRBD2 (6 bases). The V end lost 3 bases, the J end lost 0 bases, and 10 bases lay between the germline ends. The CDR3 spans 15 residues. Germline V gene lookup returns CDR1 ENHRY and CDR2 SYGVKD. CDR3 coding DNA: TGTGCCATCAGTGAAACTAGCATTAGCACAGATACGCAGTATTTT. Its translation is CAISETSISTDTQYF.

The V gene is TRBV7-9, the J gene TRBJ1-1, with D maybe TRBD1 (5 bases). The CDR3 contains 14 residues. Germline values: CDR1 SEHNR, CDR2 FQNEAQ (reference sequence). Trimming took off 1 base at V and 11 bases at J, with 17 bases between the two ends. The CDR3 reads CASSLGGTELRAFF. The CDR3 DNA reads TGTGCCAGCAGCTTAGGGGGGACCGAGCTCCGCGCTTTCTTT. Together with reference TRBV7-9 and TRBJ1-1, the CDR3 gives the full variable domain: DTGVSQNPRHKITKRGQNVTFRCDPISEHNRLYWYRQTLGQGPEFLTYFQNEAQLEKSRLLSDRFSAERPKGSFSTLEIQRTEQGDSAMYLCASSLGGTELRAFFGQGTRLTVV.

The chain links TRBV10-3 to TRBJ2-1; D might be TRBD2 (6 bases). Trimming pared 6 bases from V and 0 bases from J, leaving 18 bases between. In germline, CDR1 is ENHRY, CDR2 SYGVKD. This CDR3 comprises 17 residues. The CDR3 nucleotides are TGTGCCATCAGCGGGCAGGAGGGGTGGGGCTCCTACAATGAGCAGTTCTTC. Its protein is CAISGQEGWGSYNEQFF.

Only a few counts were recorded for this clonotype. The chain is built from TRBV2 and TRBJ1-5; D is uncertain. Germline lookup yields CDR1 SNHLY and CDR2 FYNNEI. The CDR3 extends over 15 amino acids. Trimming took 2 bases from V and 6 from J, leaving 14 bases between them. The CDR3 is CASSEHGTAGQPQHF. CDR3 in DNA: TGTGCCAGCAGTGAACACGGCACAGCAGGTCAGCCCCAGCATTTT.

This chain joins TRBV14 and TRBJ2-7; D ambiguous. Germline CDR1 reads SGHDN; CDR2 reads FVKESK. The CDR3 covers 14 residues. The germline V and J ends were trimmed by 2 bases and 4 bases, with 12 bases remaining between them. DNA of the CDR3: TGTGCCAGCAGCCAATTCAGGTCGGATTACGAGCAGTACTTC. It codes for CASSQFRSDYEQYF.

A remark on this clonotype: This may come from a read error, since a much larger clone is one base off. The chain uses TRBV15 and TRBJ1-2; D remains unclear. V shed 2 bases and J shed 2 bases, with 18 bases lying between them. Looked up from germline, CDR1 is LNHNV and CDR2 is YYDKDF (reference sequence). This CDR3 is built from 17 residues. CDR3 nucleotide sequence: TGTGCCACCAGCAGACCTTACCCCAAGGACGGGAACTATGGCTACACCTTC. Protein product: CATSRPYPKDGNYGYTF. The full variable domain, rest sourced from reference TRBV15 and TRBJ1-2, is DAMVIQNPRYQVTQFGKPVTLSCSQTLNHNVMYWYQQKSSQAPKLLFHYYDKDFNNEADTPDNFQSRRPNTSFCFLDIRSPGLGDTAMYLCATSRPYPKDGNYGYTFGSGTRLTVV.

V gene TRBV12-3 or TRBV12-4 combines with J gene TRBJ2-5, with D possibly being TRBD1 (6 bases). V lost 2 bases and J 0 bases, leaving 22 bases between the germline ends. This CDR3 spans 19 amino acids. This CDR3 reads CASSLFLAFGQKYQETQYF. The CDR3 nucleotides are TGTGCCAGCAGTTTATTTTTAGCCTTCGGACAGAAGTACCAAGAGACCCAGTACTTC.

The chain joins TRBV29-1 to TRBJ1-1, with a tentative D call TRBD1 (6 bases). V lost 5 bases and J 0 bases, leaving 10 bases between the germline ends. This CDR3 contains 13 residues. In germline, CDR1 is SQVTM, CDR2 ANQGSEA. CDR3 sequence (DNA): TGCAGCGTTCGAGGGGGACTGAACACTGAAGCTTTCTTT. Its translation: CSVRGGLNTEAFF.

In its sample, this clonotype was seen once. The chain uses TRBV10-3 and TRBJ2-5, with 12 bases matching TRBD2. CDR1 is ENHRY and CDR2 is SYGVKD in the germline V gene. This CDR3 comprises 13 residues. Losses at the gene ends were 11 bases for V and 11 bases for J; bases not matched to a gene: 12. DNA of the CDR3: TGTGCCGTGTCTAGCGGGAGGGAGAATGAGCAGTACTTC. It yields the protein CAVSSGRENEQYF.

J is TRBJ2-5 and V is TRBV6-5, with D uncertain. Germline V gives CDR1 MNHEY, CDR2 SVGAGI. The V gene lost 6 bases and the J gene lost 2 bases, with 13 bases spanning the gap. This CDR3 comprises 14 residues. The CDR3 bases are TGTGCCAGCAGCCACACCGTCCCACAAGAGACCCAGTACTTC. Translated, it gives CASSHTVPQETQYF.

This clonotype has more than one count but fewer than ten. The chain has TRBV21-1 and TRBJ1-1. TRBV21-1 is given as a pseudogene. There are 15 residues in the CDR3. The CDR3: CASSKTLGRDTEAFF. The CDR3 DNA reads TGTGCCAGCAGCAAAACCCTTGGCAGGGACACTGAAGCTTTCTTT.

The J gene is TRBJ1-2, the V gene TRBV9; D is perhaps TRBD1 (5 bases). CDR1 SGDLS and CDR2 YYNGEE come from the germline V gene. The CDR3 spans 15 residues. V was pared by 3 bases and J by 3 bases, with 15 bases between. CDR3 nucleotide sequence: TGTGCCAGCAGCGACCTTAGGGGTGTCTACTATGGCTACACCTTC. Protein: CASSDLRGVYYGYTF.

The rearrangement links TRBV27 to TRBJ2-1; D may be TRBD2 (6 bases). The end of the DNA aligns better with TRBJ2-7, so the J call may be wrong. The CDR3 totals 16 residues. From germline, CDR1 is MNHEY and CDR2 SMNVEV (reference sequence). The CDR3 DNA follows: TGTGCCAGCAGGCAGCGGGTTATGGGGTCCTACAATGAGCAGTACTTC. Protein: CASRQRVMGSYNEQYF.

The gene calls are TRBV7-8 and TRBJ2-7, with unresolved D. CDR3 length: 13 residues. V lost 3 bases to trimming and J lost 2 bases, with 8 bases between them. From germline, CDR1 is SGHVS and CDR2 FQNEAQ. This chain's CDR3 is CASSFVRTYEQYF. The CDR3 coding sequence is TGTGCCAGCAGCTTTGTAAGGACCTACGAGCAGTACTTC. Filled out from reference TRBV7-8 and TRBJ2-7, the complete variable domain reads GAGVSQSPRYKVAKRGQDVALRCDPISGHVSLFWYQQALGQGPEFLTYFQNEAQLDKSGLPSDRFFAERPEGSVSTLKIQRTQQEDSAVYLCASSFVRTYEQYFGPGTRLTVT.

This clonotype showed up just a few times. The rearrangement uses TRBV25-1 and TRBJ2-1; the D call may be TRBD1 or TRBD2 (5 bases each). The CDR3 is 13 amino acids. Germline V CDR1 and CDR2: MGHDK, SYGVNS. Trimming removed 11 bases at V and 6 bases at J, with 17 bases between. The CDR3 nucleotides are TGTGCCGCCCTGGACCCTGGGGGCAATGAGCAGTTCTTC. Its translation: CAALDPGGNEQFF.

The chain carries TRBV6-5 and TRBJ2-6; 12 positions agree with TRBD2. The CDR3 is 19 amino acids. CDR1 and CDR2 (germline): MNHEY, SVGAGI. Losses at the gene ends were 2 bases for V and 4 bases for J; bases not matched to a gene: 9. CDR3: CASSYIRLAGVRGANVLTF. The CDR3 nucleotides read TGTGCCAGCAGTTACATAAGACTAGCGGGAGTGAGAGGGGCCAACGTCCTGACTTTC.

The chain recombines TRBV2 with TRBJ2-3; possibly TRBD2 for D (6 bases). Germline CDR1 is SNHLY and CDR2 is FYNNEI. Between the trimmed V and J ends, which lost 5 bases and 0 bases, there was a span of 12 bases. This CDR3 region has 15 residues. CDR3 protein: CASSFRDFSTDTQYF. DNA of the CDR3: TGTGCCAGCAGTTTTCGGGACTTTAGCACAGATACGCAGTATTTT. Complete variable domain (other parts from reference TRBV2 and TRBJ2-3): EPEVTQTPSHQVTQMGQEVILRCVPISNHLYFYWYRQILGQKVEFLVSFYNNEISEKSEIFDDQFSVERPDGSNFTLKIRSTKLEDSAMYFCASSFRDFSTDTQYFGPGTRLTVL.

V and J are TRBV6-2 or TRBV6-3 and TRBJ2-1; 12 positions match TRBD1. Trimming at V came to 6 bases and at J to 9 bases, leaving 3 bases not matched to a gene. Germline CDR1 MNHEY, CDR2 SVGEGT. The length of the CDR3 is 13 residues. CDR3 residues: CASRGQGASEQFF. The DNA of the CDR3 is TGTGCCAGCAGGGGACAGGGGGCAAGTGAGCAGTTCTTC.

The chain uses TRBV12-3 or TRBV12-4 and TRBJ2-7; 7 bases map to TRBD1. Unmatched junction bases numbered 5, after V lost 6 bases and J lost 3 bases. This CDR3 comprises 13 residues. This CDR3 is CASRSGQSYEQYF. CDR3 nucleotide sequence: TGTGCCAGCAGGTCGGGACAGAGCTACGAGCAGTACTTC.

This clonotype was seen only a few times. The chain recombines TRBV20-1 with TRBJ2-7; the D is unclear. The CDR3 extends over 13 amino acids. The V end was cut by 1 base, the J end by 2 bases, with 9 bases between. Germline V lookup: CDR1 DFQATT, CDR2 SNEGSKA (reference sequence). The chain's CDR3 is CSARATDTYEQYF. The DNA of the CDR3 is TGCAGTGCTAGAGCGACGGATACCTACGAGCAGTACTTC.

The chain joins TRBV2 to TRBJ2-1, with D possibly matching TRBD1 (5 bases). V lost 3 bases and J lost 10, with 13 bases in between. CDR3 length: 13 residues. Germline CDR1 SNHLY, CDR2 FYNNEI. DNA for the CDR3: TGTGCCAGCAGTGAGGAACAGGTTGGCGAGCAGTTCTTC. This encodes CASSEEQVGEQFF.

J is TRBJ2-4 and V is TRBV6-5, with D unclear. The germline V gene encodes CDR1 MNHEY and CDR2 SVGAGI. Trimming pared 2 bases from V and 3 bases from J, leaving 11 bases between. The CDR3 is made up of 15 amino acids. The CDR3 region is CASSYGRIDKNIQYF. In DNA, the CDR3 is TGTGCCAGCAGTTACGGTCGAATAGACAAAAACATTCAGTACTTC.